The 8 T cell receptor beta chains presented below share a single source sample, sequenced in a study of T cell responses to AZD1222 COVID-19 vaccine. Clones were sequenced by immunoSEQ multiplex PCR, and TCRdb holds only the in-frame ones, with some missing. The table records more than 120,000 clones, around 90% of them present only once. This material consisted of peripheral blood, taken 28 days after the second AZD1222 dose. Receptors were obtained from an adult who received the AZD1222 COVID-19 vaccine.

V is TRBV5-1 and J is TRBJ2-3; 10 nucleotides match TRBD2. The ends lost 7 bases at V and 5 bases at J; junction bases unmatched: 7. The CDR3 extends over 14 amino acids. Germline CDR1 SGHRS, CDR2 YFSETQ. The CDR3 DNA reads TGCGCCAGCGTGGCTAGCGGGGGAGTAGATACGCAGTATTTT. Translated: CASVASGGVDTQYF.

The rearrangement uses TRBV10-3 and TRBJ1-1, with D unclear. V was trimmed by 0 bases and J by 6 bases, leaving 11 bases between them. The CDR3 is 14 amino acids. Germline V CDR1 and CDR2: ENHRY, SYGVKD. The CDR3: CAISESIRVSEAFF. CDR3 nucleotides: TGTGCCATCAGTGAGTCAATACGGGTATCTGAAGCTTTCTTT.

The chain uses TRBV7-2 and TRBJ2-3; 10 bases are shared with TRBD1. Looked up from germline, CDR1 is SGHTA and CDR2 is FQGNSA. This CDR3 spans 16 amino acids. The V segment lost 2 bases and the J segment 1 base; nucleotides outside the gene matches: 3. The CDR3 is CASSLMGTGGTDTQYF. As DNA, the CDR3 is TGTGCCAGCAGCTTAATGGGGACAGGGGGCACAGATACGCAGTATTTT.

CDR3 protein: CASSLGPSNQPQHF. The CDR3, as DNA: TGTGCCAGCAGCTTGGGTCCTAGCAATCAGCCCCAGCATTTT. The chain uses TRBV5-6 and TRBJ1-5, with D unclear. The CDR3 has 14 amino acids. V was trimmed by 0 bases and J by 0 bases, leaving 4 bases between them. Germline CDR1 reads SGHDT; CDR2 reads YYEEEE.

The chain carries TRBV4-1 and TRBJ2-1; D not resolved. Trimming took off 0 bases at V and 0 bases at J, with 9 bases between the two ends. Germline CDR1 is MGHRA and CDR2 is YSYEKL. This CDR3 is built from 16 residues. The CDR3 DNA is TGCGCCAGCAGCCAAGATGGCGACAACTCCTACAATGAGCAGTTCTTC. Amino acids: CASSQDGDNSYNEQFF.

V and J are TRBV29-1 and TRBJ1-1, with D perhaps TRBD1 (5 bases). V dropped 5 bases and J dropped 8 bases, with 12 bases sitting between them. Germline CDR1 is SQVTM and CDR2 is ANQGSEA. The CDR3 consists of 11 residues. As DNA, the CDR3 is TGCAGCGTTCGGGGAGAGGGGGAAGCTTTCTTT. This gives the protein CSVRGEGEAFF.

The chain combines TRBV6-5 with TRBJ1-5; TRBD1 matches at 7 bases. The length of the CDR3 is 14 residues. From germline, CDR1 is MNHEY and CDR2 SVGAGI. The trim removed 2 bases at V and 4 bases at J, leaving 2 bases unmatched. The CDR3 DNA reads TGTGCCAGCAGTTACCTACAGGGGAATCAGCCCCAGCATTTT. This encodes CASSYLQGNQPQHF.

This sequence joins TRBV6-5 and TRBJ1-5; weak D call: TRBD1 (5 bases). The germline V gene has CDR1 MNHEY and CDR2 SVGAGI. This CDR3 is 14 amino acids long. V was trimmed by 7 bases and J by 7 bases, leaving 17 bases between them. The CDR3 nucleotides read TGTGCCAGCATTAACGAGGGGACCGTGCAGCCCCAGCATTTT. This encodes CASINEGTVQPQHF.